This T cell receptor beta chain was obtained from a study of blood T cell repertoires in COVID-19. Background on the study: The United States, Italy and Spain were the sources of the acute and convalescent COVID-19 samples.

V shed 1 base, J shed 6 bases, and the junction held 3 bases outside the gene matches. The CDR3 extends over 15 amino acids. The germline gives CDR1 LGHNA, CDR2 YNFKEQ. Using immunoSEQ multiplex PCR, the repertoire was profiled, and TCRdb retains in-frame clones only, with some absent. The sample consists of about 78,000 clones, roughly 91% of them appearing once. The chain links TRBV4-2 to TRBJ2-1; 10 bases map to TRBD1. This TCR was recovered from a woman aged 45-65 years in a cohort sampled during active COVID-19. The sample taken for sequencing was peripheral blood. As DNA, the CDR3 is TGTGCCAGCAGCCAAGGACAGGGGGCAGGCAATGAGCAGTTCTTC. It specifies CASSQGQGAGNEQFF.